The clone carrying this T cell receptor (beta chain) turned up a few times. No antigen is known for it. Donors were Caucasian adults residing in Nashville, Tennessee, USA. The data are from a study of shared clonotypes between healthy human individuals. It was 250 to 350 ng DNA, 25,000 to 35,000 T cell genomes, that went into each replicate PCR of unsorted PBMC. The table came from immunoSEQ multiplex PCR; TCRdb's copy has only in-frame clones and leaves some out. The sample includes fewer than 650,000 clones, roughly 79% of them seen just once. The study's findings and limits: Investigators collected only blood, and repertoires in tissues likely differ.

J gave up 6 bases and V 5 bases, and 10 bases lay outside the gene matches. Germline loops: CDR1 SGHVS, CDR2 FQNEAQ. The CDR3 covers 14 residues. V is TRBV7-8 and J is TRBJ2-7, with 7 bases fitting TRBD2. This receptor was obtained from a woman aged 40 to 50 in good health. Some clones in this sample may be carry-over from other donors' samples. Sequencing input: PBMCs. The CDR3 is CASSRGEGVGEQYF. In nucleotides, the CDR3 is TGTGCCAGCAGCCGGGGGGAGGGAGTGGGCGAGCAGTACTTC.